This T cell receptor beta chain derives from a study of regulatory T cells in long-lasting Graves disease. As for the study in general: The term persistent Graves' disease signified upward of 5 years on antithyroid drugs with positive TSH receptor antibodies.

Stated time point: persistent/refractory GD, antithyroid drugs over 5 years with positive TRAb. PBMCs provided the RNA from which the TCR library was made. V lost 2 bases, J lost 4 bases, and 12 bases lay in between. The CDR3 is 14 amino acids. Germline lookup yields CDR1 SGHDT and CDR2 YYEEEE. Regarding the study as a whole: Preferential use of TRBV28, TRBJ1-2 and TRBJ2-5 was seen in persistent disease. Sharing of public clonotypes was greater in persistent patients (roughly 2,900) than in new patients (around 1,000). Lower TCR diversity was seen in persistent Graves' patients than in newly diagnosed ones.

Both iRepertoire HTBI primers and Arm-PCR of CDR3 regions were used to build the TCR beta libraries. TCRdb analysed the multiplex PCR reads with MiXCR anew, one entry per CDR3 protein. The sample lists some 430,000 distinct CDR3 sequences; roughly 21% were seen once. This clonotype appeared many times. Its cognate antigen is unknown. This receptor was taken from a female donor with Graves disease. This rearrangement joins TRBV5-6 to TRBJ1-2; perhaps TRBD1 as D (5 bases). The specimen was peripheral blood mononuclear cells (PBMCs), collected when the disease was refractory, from a patient treated with antithyroid drugs. CDR3 protein: CASSFALGGYGYTF. CDR3 bases: TGTGCCAGCAGCTTCGCCCTCGGGGGCTATGGCTACACCTTC.